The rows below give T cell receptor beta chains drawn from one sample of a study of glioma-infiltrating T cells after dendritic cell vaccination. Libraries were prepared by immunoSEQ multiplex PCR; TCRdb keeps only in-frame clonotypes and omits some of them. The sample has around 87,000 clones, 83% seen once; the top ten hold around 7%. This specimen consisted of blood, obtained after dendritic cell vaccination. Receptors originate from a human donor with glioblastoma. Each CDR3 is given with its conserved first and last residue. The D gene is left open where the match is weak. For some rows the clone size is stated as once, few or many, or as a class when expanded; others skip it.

CDR3 DNA: TGCGCCAGCAGCCTGGGGACAGGGGGCCATTCTAATTCACCCCTCCACTTT
CDR3 protein: CASSLGTGGHSNSPLHF
V gene: TRBV5-1
J gene: TRBJ1-6
D gene: TRBD1
clone size: NA

CDR3 DNA: TGTGCCAGCAGTCTACAGGGTTCCTATAATTCACCCCTCCACTTT
CDR3 protein: CASSLQGSYNSPLHF
V gene: TRBV6-1
J gene: TRBJ1-6
D gene: NA
clone size: NA

CDR3 DNA: TGCGCCAGCAGCCAAGAGCGGGAGACCTACAATGAGCAGTTCTTC
CDR3 protein: CASSQERETYNEQFF
V gene: TRBV4-3
J gene: TRBJ2-1
D gene: TRBD2
clone size: NA

CDR3 DNA: TGTGCTAGTGGTTTGGTCCAGGGGGCGAACACAGATACGCAGTATTTT
CDR3 protein: CASGLVQGANTDTQYF
V gene: TRBV12-5
J gene: TRBJ2-3
D gene: TRBD1
clone size: few

CDR3 DNA: TGTGCCAGCCGCTCGGGACTAGCGGGGAGCGAGCAGTACTTC
CDR3 protein: CASRSGLAGSEQYF
V gene: TRBV4-2
J gene: TRBJ2-7
D gene: TRBD2
clone size: NA

CDR3 DNA: TGCGCCAGCGGCGACAGGGGGCATCTTTCTGGGGCCAACGTCCTGACTTTC
CDR3 protein: CASGDRGHLSGANVLTF
V gene: TRBV4-3
J gene: TRBJ2-6
D gene: TRBD1
clone size: NA

CDR3 DNA: TGTGCCAGCAGCGGGGGACTAGCGGGGAGTGCCTACAATGAGCAGTTCTTC
CDR3 protein: CASSGGLAGSAYNEQFF
V gene: TRBV5-6
J gene: TRBJ2-1
D gene: TRBD2
clone size: once

CDR3 DNA: TGCGCCAGCAGCTCGGGGACAGGGAGTAAGGGAGCTTTCTTT
CDR3 protein: CASSSGTGSKGAFF
V gene: TRBV5-1
J gene: TRBJ1-1
D gene: TRBD1
clone size: NA

CDR3 DNA: TGTGCCAGCAGCTACAGGACAGGGCAAACTGGCAATCAGCCCCAGCATTTT
CDR3 protein: CASSYRTGQTGNQPQHF
V gene: TRBV5-6
J gene: TRBJ1-5
D gene: TRBD1
clone size: NA

CDR3 DNA: TGTGCCAGCAGCTCCCCCGGGGTGAGCATGAGCAATGAGCAGTTCTTC
CDR3 protein: CASSSPGVSMSNEQFF
V gene: TRBV13
J gene: TRBJ2-1
D gene: NA
clone size: NA

CDR3 DNA: TGCGCCAGCAGCTTGGAGGTATGGGGACAGGGGTCCTACGAGCAGTACTTC
CDR3 protein: CASSLEVWGQGSYEQYF
V gene: TRBV5-1
J gene: TRBJ2-7
D gene: TRBD1
clone size: once

CDR3 DNA: TGTGCCAGCAGTGTACCGGGACAGGGGACAACTAAAGTGTTTTTT
CDR3 protein: CASSVPGQGTTKVFF
V gene: TRBV2
J gene: TRBJ1-4
D gene: TRBD1
clone size: NA

CDR3 DNA: TGTGCCATCAGTGCAGCCCGGACAGGGTTGAACACCGGGGAGCTGTTTTTT
CDR3 protein: CAISAARTGLNTGELFF
V gene: TRBV10-3
J gene: TRBJ2-2
D gene: TRBD1
clone size: NA

CDR3 DNA: TGTGCCAGCAGTTACTCGGGCTATCAGAGTGAAGCTTTCTTT
CDR3 protein: CASSYSGYQSEAFF
V gene: TRBV6-5
J gene: TRBJ1-1
D gene: NA
clone size: many

CDR3 DNA: TGTGCCAGCAGCTTAGGCAGGGGAGAAACCGGGGAGCTGTTTTTT
CDR3 protein: CASSLGRGETGELFF
V gene: TRBV7-6
J gene: TRBJ2-2
D gene: NA
clone size: NA

CDR3 DNA: TGTGCCAGTACCCCGACAGCCGGGAACACTGAAGCTTTCTTT
CDR3 protein: CASTPTAGNTEAFF
V gene: TRBV19
J gene: TRBJ1-1
D gene: NA
clone size: NA

CDR3 DNA: TGCGCCAGCAGCTTGGTCGGAGGGGCCTACGAGCAGTACTTC
CDR3 protein: CASSLVGGAYEQYF
V gene: TRBV5-1
J gene: TRBJ2-7
D gene: NA
clone size: NA

CDR3 DNA: TGTGCCAGCAGCTCGGACAGGGATTTAACGGGCTACACCTTC
CDR3 protein: CASSSDRDLTGYTF
V gene: TRBV7-9
J gene: TRBJ1-2
D gene: TRBD1
clone size: NA

CDR3 DNA: TGTGCCAGCAGCTTGGGGGCCGGGAAAAATAGGAACACCATATATTTT
CDR3 protein: CASSLGAGKNRNTIYF
V gene: TRBV7-2
J gene: TRBJ1-3
D gene: NA
clone size: NA

CDR3 DNA: TGTGCCAGCAGCTCCGACAGGGGAACCTACGAGCAGTACTTC
CDR3 protein: CASSSDRGTYEQYF
V gene: TRBV11-2
J gene: TRBJ2-7
D gene: TRBD1
clone size: NA

CDR3 DNA: TGTGGCGTGAGCACAGATACGCAGTATTTT
CDR3 protein: CGVSTDTQYF
V gene: TRBV7-9
J gene: TRBJ2-3
D gene: NA
clone size: NA

CDR3 DNA: TGTGCCAGCAGGGGCGGGACTATCACAGATACGCAGTATTTT
CDR3 protein: CASRGGTITDTQYF
V gene: TRBV2
J gene: TRBJ2-3
D gene: TRBD2
clone size: NA

CDR3 DNA: TGTGCCAGCAGCCCGGACAGGGACGGGCTTGGCGGCTACACCTTC
CDR3 protein: CASSPDRDGLGGYTF
V gene: TRBV5-4
J gene: TRBJ1-2
D gene: TRBD1
clone size: NA

CDR3 DNA: TGTGCCAGCAGCGCCACTACGGGCTCTGGAAACACCATATATTTT
CDR3 protein: CASSATTGSGNTIYF
V gene: TRBV9
J gene: TRBJ1-3
D gene: NA
clone size: NA

CDR3 DNA: TGTGCCAGCAGTCGAGGGCCGAGTAATAATGAAAAACTGTTTTTT
CDR3 protein: CASSRGPSNNEKLFF
V gene: TRBV2
J gene: TRBJ1-4
D gene: NA
clone size: few

CDR3 DNA: TGTGCCAGCAGCCCAGGGGATACTGAAGCTTTCTTT
CDR3 protein: CASSPGDTEAFF
V gene: TRBV7-8
J gene: TRBJ1-1
D gene: NA
clone size: NA

CDR3 DNA: TGTGCCTGGACTACCGGGACAGGCTCCTACGAGCAGTACTTC
CDR3 protein: CAWTTGTGSYEQYF
V gene: TRBV30
J gene: TRBJ2-7
D gene: TRBD1
clone size: NA

CDR3 DNA: TGCGCCAGCAGCCCGCAGGACTTCTTGAACACTGAAGCTTTCTTT
CDR3 protein: CASSPQDFLNTEAFF
V gene: TRBV5-1
J gene: TRBJ1-1
D gene: NA
clone size: NA

CDR3 DNA: TGTGCCAGCAGTGGCGGTTACAGGGGTTCACCCCTCCACTTT
CDR3 protein: CASSGGYRGSPLHF
V gene: TRBV6-5
J gene: TRBJ1-6
D gene: TRBD1
clone size: NA

CDR3 DNA: TGTGCCAGCAGCTTAGGACAGGTTAACACTGAAGCTTTCTTT
CDR3 protein: CASSLGQVNTEAFF
V gene: TRBV7-9
J gene: TRBJ1-1
D gene: NA
clone size: few

CDR3 DNA: TGTGCCAGCAGCTTAAGGCGGGGGGGCTCCTACAATGAGCAGTTCTTC
CDR3 protein: CASSLRRGGSYNEQFF
V gene: TRBV7-3
J gene: TRBJ2-1
D gene: TRBD2
clone size: NA

CDR3 DNA: TGTGCCAGCAGCTTGGTTCAGGACACTGAAGCTTTCTTT
CDR3 protein: CASSLVQDTEAFF
V gene: TRBV5-4
J gene: TRBJ1-1
D gene: NA
clone size: NA

CDR3 DNA: TGTGCCAGCAGCCGCCCAGGGGACAGGGGCACAGATACGCAGTATTTT
CDR3 protein: CASSRPGDRGTDTQYF
V gene: TRBV4-2
J gene: TRBJ2-3
D gene: TRBD1
clone size: NA

CDR3 DNA: TGTGCCAGCAGCATTCGGGACAGCCTGGTGGGAAATTCACCCCTCCACTTT
CDR3 protein: CASSIRDSLVGNSPLHF
V gene: TRBV21-1
J gene: TRBJ1-6
D gene: NA
clone size: once

CDR3 DNA: TGTGCCAGCAGGCACGGACTCCCTAGTCGCTACGAGCAGTACTTC
CDR3 protein: CASRHGLPSRYEQYF
V gene: TRBV2
J gene: TRBJ2-7
D gene: NA
clone size: NA

CDR3 DNA: TGCGCCAGCAGCTTAGAGACTAGCGGGGCTTCGGAGACCCAGTACTTC
CDR3 protein: CASSLETSGASETQYF
V gene: TRBV5-1
J gene: TRBJ2-5
D gene: TRBD2
clone size: NA

CDR3 DNA: TGTGCCAGCAGTCACAGGGGGGCTAACTATGGCTACACCTTC
CDR3 protein: CASSHRGANYGYTF
V gene: TRBV7-9
J gene: TRBJ1-2
D gene: TRBD1
clone size: NA

CDR3 DNA: TGTGCCAGCAGCTGGACAGGGGGCGTTTACAATGAGCAGTTCTTC
CDR3 protein: CASSWTGGVYNEQFF
V gene: TRBV5-5
J gene: TRBJ2-1
D gene: TRBD1
clone size: NA

CDR3 DNA: TGTGCCAGCAGCCGTCGGGGGTCTACCGAGGCTGAAGCTTTCTTT
CDR3 protein: CASSRRGSTEAEAFF
V gene: TRBV4-2
J gene: TRBJ1-1
D gene: NA
clone size: few

CDR3 DNA: TGTGCCAGCAGCGCCGGGACAGGGAGGCCTGAAGCTTTCTTT
CDR3 protein: CASSAGTGRPEAFF
V gene: TRBV2
J gene: TRBJ1-1
D gene: TRBD1
clone size: NA

CDR3 DNA: TGTGCCTGGAGCCAGGCCCATGATGAAAAACTGTTTTTT
CDR3 protein: CAWSQAHDEKLFF
V gene: TRBV30
J gene: TRBJ1-4
D gene: NA
clone size: few

CDR3 DNA: TGTGCCAGCAGTTCGACAGGGAATAGCAATCAGCCCCAGCATTTT
CDR3 protein: CASSSTGNSNQPQHF
V gene: TRBV9
J gene: TRBJ1-5
D gene: TRBD1
clone size: NA

CDR3 DNA: TGCGCCAGCAGCCCAGGACAGGGTCCCACTGAAGCTTTCTTT
CDR3 protein: CASSPGQGPTEAFF
V gene: TRBV4-1
J gene: TRBJ1-1
D gene: TRBD1
clone size: NA

CDR3 DNA: TGTGCCAGCAGCTTAGAGCGAGCGGGGGTTGCAGATACGCAGTATTTT
CDR3 protein: CASSLERAGVADTQYF
V gene: TRBV11-2
J gene: TRBJ2-3
D gene: TRBD2
clone size: NA

CDR3 DNA: TGTGCCAGCGGAAAACAGGGTAGCAATCAGCCCCAGCATTTT
CDR3 protein: CASGKQGSNQPQHF
V gene: TRBV5-4
J gene: TRBJ1-5
D gene: NA
clone size: NA

CDR3 DNA: TGTGCCAGCTGTCTCAGGGATAATTCACCCCTCCACTTT
CDR3 protein: CASCLRDNSPLHF
V gene: TRBV6-1
J gene: TRBJ1-6
D gene: NA
clone size: NA

CDR3 DNA: TGCGCCAGCAGCCCCGTCGGGGGATCGAGCTATGGCTACACCTTC
CDR3 protein: CASSPVGGSSYGYTF
V gene: TRBV4-1
J gene: TRBJ1-2
D gene: NA
clone size: NA

CDR3 DNA: TGTGCCATCAGTTGGGACAGGGGCTACGAGCAGTACTTC
CDR3 protein: CAISWDRGYEQYF
V gene: TRBV10-3
J gene: TRBJ2-7
D gene: TRBD1
clone size: NA

CDR3 DNA: TGTGCCAGTAGTATGGGGGGTTTCTCCTACGAGCAGTACTTC
CDR3 protein: CASSMGGFSYEQYF
V gene: TRBV19
J gene: TRBJ2-7
D gene: NA
clone size: NA

CDR3 DNA: TGTGCCAGCAGCTTAGCCCCTGCAACTAATGAAAAACTGTTTTTT
CDR3 protein: CASSLAPATNEKLFF
V gene: TRBV7-2
J gene: TRBJ1-4
D gene: NA
clone size: once

CDR3 DNA: TGCAGCGTCTCGAGAGATCTTGGTCCCATCCCATCTGGCTACACCTTC
CDR3 protein: CSVSRDLGPIPSGYTF
V gene: TRBV29-1
J gene: TRBJ1-2
D gene: NA
clone size: NA

CDR3 DNA: TGTGCCAGCAGCTTAGTACAGGGAGAGACCCAGTACTTC
CDR3 protein: CASSLVQGETQYF
V gene: TRBV7-6
J gene: TRBJ2-5
D gene: NA
clone size: NA

CDR3 DNA: TGTGCCAGCAGGAAGGAGGAGTCGGACGGTTCACCCCTCCACTTT
CDR3 protein: CASRKEESDGSPLHF
V gene: TRBV4-2
J gene: TRBJ1-6
D gene: NA
clone size: NA